One and the same sample provided the 3 T cell receptor beta chains below, sequenced in a study of T cell repertoires in cytomegalovirus infection. The antigens these receptors bind are not known. Each CDR3 protein is one row after TCRdb ran MiXCR on the reads. The sample shows some 940,000 distinct CDR3 sequences, under 40% of them seen only once. The material sequenced was cultured CD8+ T cells from PBMCs, taken from culture after CMV antigen stimulation. These TCRs come from a human donor in good health (CMV status not recorded). Some clones in this sample may be carry-over from other donors' samples.

The rearrangement uses TRBV12-3 or TRBV12-4 and TRBJ1-2; D uncertain. The ends were cut back, 4 bases at V and 6 bases at J, with 15 bases in the middle. This CDR3 spans 14 amino acids. CDR3 DNA sequence: TGTGCCAGCAGTTCCGCCCGCAAAAGTCATGGCTACACCTTC. Amino acid sequence: CASSSARKSHGYTF.

The rearrangement joins TRBV6-6 to TRBJ2-2; D is perhaps TRBD2 (6 bases). Germline assignment: CDR1 MNHNY and CDR2 SVGAGI (reference sequence). V shed 5 bases and J shed 8 bases, with 15 bases lying between them. The length of the CDR3 is 14 residues. The CDR3 DNA reads TGTGCCAGCAGTCCTAAGAGGGGAGGTGGGGAGCTGTTTTTT. Amino acids: CASSPKRGGGELFF.

The sample holds many counts of this clonotype. The chain couples TRBV7-2 to TRBJ2-5; 7 bases fit TRBD1. CDR3 length: 15 residues. The V segment lost 4 bases and the J segment 2 bases; nucleotides outside the gene matches: 7. From germline, CDR1 is SGHTA and CDR2 FQGNSA. The CDR3 DNA is TGTGCCAGCAGCTCCAAGGACAGGCCTCAAGAGACCCAGTACTTC. It is translated as CASSSKDRPQETQYF.